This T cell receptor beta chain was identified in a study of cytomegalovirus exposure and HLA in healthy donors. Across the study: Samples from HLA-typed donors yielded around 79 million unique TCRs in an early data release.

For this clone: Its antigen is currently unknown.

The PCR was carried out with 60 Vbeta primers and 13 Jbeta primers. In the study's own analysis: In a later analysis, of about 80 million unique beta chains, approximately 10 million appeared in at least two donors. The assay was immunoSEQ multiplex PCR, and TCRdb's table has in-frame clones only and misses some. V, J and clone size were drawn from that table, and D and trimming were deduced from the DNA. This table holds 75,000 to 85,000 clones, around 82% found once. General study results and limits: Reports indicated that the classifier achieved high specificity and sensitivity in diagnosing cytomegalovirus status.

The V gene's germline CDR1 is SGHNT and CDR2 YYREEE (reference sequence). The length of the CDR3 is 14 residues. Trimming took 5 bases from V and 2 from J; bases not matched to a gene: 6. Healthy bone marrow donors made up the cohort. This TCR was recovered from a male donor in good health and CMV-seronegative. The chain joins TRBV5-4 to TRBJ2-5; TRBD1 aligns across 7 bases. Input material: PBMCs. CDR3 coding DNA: TGTGCCAGCAGACAGGGGATTATGCAAGAGACCCAGTACTTC. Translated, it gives CASRQGIMQETQYF.